These T cell receptor beta chains were read from a single sample in a study of cytomegalovirus exposure and HLA in healthy donors. Some clones are missing from TCRdb's copy, which holds only in-frame ones; the method was immunoSEQ multiplex PCR. The sample lists about 130,000 clones, 83% seen once, with over 0.95% in the top ten. Material for sequencing was PBMCs. These receptors came from a girl aged 2 to 10 in good health and CMV-seronegative. Both conserved end residues are trimmed from each CDR3.

j_call	v_call	cdr3_aa
TRBJ2-7	TRBV25-1	ASSEYQGRDEQY
TRBJ1-2	TRBV7-9	ASSLETGAYGYT
TRBJ2-3	TRBV4-1	ASSQGTGGGDTQY
TRBJ2-2	TRBV7-6	ASSLAWQAGELF
TRBJ1-2	TRBV19	ASSLQGARYGYT
TRBJ1-1	TRBV6-1	ASSDTGVSDVVAEAF
TRBJ2-7	TRBV4-1	ASSQREASYEQY
TRBJ1-1	TRBV30	AWIGAGTEAF
TRBJ2-7	TRBV5-1	ASSLRDRANEQY
TRBJ1-1	TRBV6-1	ASSVQGGTTEAF